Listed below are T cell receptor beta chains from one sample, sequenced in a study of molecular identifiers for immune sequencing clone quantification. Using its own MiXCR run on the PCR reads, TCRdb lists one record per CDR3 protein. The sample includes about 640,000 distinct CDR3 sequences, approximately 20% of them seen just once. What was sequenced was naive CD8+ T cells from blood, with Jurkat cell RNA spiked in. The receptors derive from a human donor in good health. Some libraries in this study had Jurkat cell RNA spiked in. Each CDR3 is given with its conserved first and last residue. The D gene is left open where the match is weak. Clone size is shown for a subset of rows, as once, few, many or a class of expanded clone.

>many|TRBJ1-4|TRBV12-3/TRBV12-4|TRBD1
TGTGCCAGCAGTATTCTTAGGGGGACAGGCCCCACTAATGAAAAACTGTTTTTT
CASSILRGTGPTNEKLFF
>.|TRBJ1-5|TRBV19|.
TGTGCCAGTAGGGACAGCGAGAATCGGCCCCAGCATTTT
CASRDSENRPQHF
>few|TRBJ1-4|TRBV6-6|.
TGTGCCAGCAGTTACCGACAGCCCGGGACCTACTCAACTAATGAAAAACTGTTTTTT
CASSYRQPGTYSTNEKLFF
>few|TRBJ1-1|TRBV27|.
TGTGCCAGCAGTACAAGGGACATAACCATGGGGACTGAAGCTTTCTTT
CASSTRDITMGTEAFF
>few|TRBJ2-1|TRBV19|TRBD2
TGTGCCAGTAGCCGCTGGGCGGGGGGGTACAATGAGCAGTTCTTC
CASSRWAGGYNEQFF
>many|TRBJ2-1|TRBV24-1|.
TGTGCCACCAGCGAAACCGGGGAGAGACTTAAGCAGTTCTTC
CATSETGERLKQFF
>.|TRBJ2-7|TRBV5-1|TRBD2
TGCGCCAGCAGCTCAACCGAGGGACTAGCGGAGGGGCTGAATGGCTACGAGCAGTACTTC
CASSSTEGLAEGLNGYEQYF
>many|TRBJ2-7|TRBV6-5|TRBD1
TGTGCCAGCTGGGACAGGCCCCTTGGGGAGCAGTACTTC
CASWDRPLGEQYF
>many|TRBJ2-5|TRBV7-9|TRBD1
TGTGCCAGCAGCTTAACCCCGACAGGGGCTTACTTGGAGACCCAGTACTTC
CASSLTPTGAYLETQYF
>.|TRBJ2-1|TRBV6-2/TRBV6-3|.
TGTGCCAGCAGTTACTCGTTAGTCTCGGTGAACTTCCATGAGCAGTTCTTC
CASSYSLVSVNFHEQFF
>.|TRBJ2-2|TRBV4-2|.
TGTGCCAGCAGCCAAAGGACGTTGGGGGCGGCCGACACCGGGGAGCTGTTTTTT
CASSQRTLGAADTGELFF